The 23 T cell receptor beta chains reported below all come from one sample, sequenced in a study of Ad26.COV2.S vaccination and SARS-CoV-2 variants. Clones were sequenced by immunoSEQ multiplex PCR, and TCRdb holds only the in-frame ones, with some missing. The sample lists 400,000 to 450,000 clones; 90% were seen once. This sample's treatment: around 19 received Ad26.COV2.S at low or high dose, single or two shots; a few received placebo; per-sample allocation not given. Sampling happened 63 days after the first vaccine or placebo injection. The sample here was peripheral blood, taken in a trial of Ad26.COV2.S vaccine versus placebo. These receptors were obtained from a person aged 18-60 years who received the Ad26.COV2.S COVID-19 vaccine or a placebo.

This clone was observed once. The rearrangement uses TRBV12-3 or TRBV12-4 and TRBJ1-2, with D hard to call. The V gene lost 7 bases and the J gene lost 6 bases, with 9 bases spanning the gap. This CDR3 region has 11 residues. The CDR3 region is CASTLGNGYTF. The CDR3, as DNA: TGTGCCAGCACCCTGGGGAATGGCTACACCTTC.

The chain combines TRBV13 with TRBJ2-1; TRBD2 matches at 9 bases. The CDR3 is made up of 16 amino acids. Germline-derived CDR1 and CDR2 are PRHDT and FYEKMQ (reference sequence). Germline trimming cut 5 bases from V and 4 bases from J; bases unmatched to any gene: 9. This CDR3 reads CASSTLAGQEYNEQFF. DNA for the CDR3: TGTGCCAGCAGCACCCTAGCGGGGCAAGAGTACAATGAGCAGTTCTTC.

The gene calls are TRBV7-2 and TRBJ2-7; 10 bases map to TRBD1. The CDR3 length is 14 residues. Trimming cost V 5 bases and J 6 bases; bases outside gene matches: 7. Germline CDR1 SGHTA, CDR2 FQGNSA. The CDR3 reads CASSPGTGVREQYF. The CDR3, as DNA: TGTGCCAGCAGCCCCGGGACAGGGGTCCGCGAGCAGTACTTC.

V gene TRBV28 combines with J gene TRBJ2-7; a possible D gene is TRBD2 (5 bases). This CDR3 is 10 amino acids long. Trimming stripped 8 bases from V and 4 bases from J, with 6 bases between. Germline V gene sequence: CDR1 MDHEN, CDR2 SYDVKM. CDR3 amino acids: CASSGYEQYF. The CDR3 DNA reads TGTGCCAGCTCGGGGTACGAGCAGTACTTC.

The V gene is TRBV20-1, the J gene TRBJ2-7; TRBD2 matches at 11 bases. In germline, CDR1 is DFQATT, CDR2 SNEGSKA (reference sequence). Germline trimming cut 3 bases from V and 2 bases from J; bases unmatched to any gene: 6. The CDR3 is made up of 15 amino acids. The CDR3 DNA reads TGCAGTGCTAGTCCGGGACTAGCGGTACCCTACGAGCAGTACTTC. This sequence encodes CSASPGLAVPYEQYF.

This clone has a single count. The chain combines TRBV6-5 with TRBJ2-1; possible D gene TRBD1, 6 bases. Trimming pared 5 bases from V and 8 bases from J, leaving 16 bases between. Germline loops: CDR1 MNHEY, CDR2 SVGAGI. The CDR3 extends over 14 amino acids. As DNA, the CDR3 is TGTGCCAGCAGTCCGAATACAGGGTTAGATGAGCAGTTCTTC. Translating gives CASSPNTGLDEQFF.

The chain combines TRBV27 with TRBJ2-2; weak D call: TRBD2 (5 bases). This CDR3 has 14 residues. CDR1 and CDR2 (germline): MNHEY, SMNVEV (reference sequence). The V end lost 7 bases, the J end lost 5 bases, and 14 bases lay between the germline ends. CDR3 sequence: CASNRVGGTGELFF. The DNA for the CDR3 is TGTGCCAGCAATCGGGTCGGCGGGACCGGGGAGCTGTTTTTT.

The chain carries TRBV5-4 and TRBJ2-6, with 8 bases aligning to TRBD1. J gave up 2 bases and V 6 bases, and 10 bases lay outside the gene matches. This CDR3 spans 17 amino acids. CDR1 SGHNT and CDR2 YYREEE come from the germline V gene (reference sequence). The CDR3 is CASTGVQGATGANVLTF. In nucleotides, the CDR3 is TGTGCCAGCACGGGAGTGCAGGGGGCAACTGGGGCCAACGTCCTGACTTTC.

The sample holds a few counts of this clone. This chain uses TRBV27 with TRBJ1-6; possible D gene TRBD1, 6 bases. Per germline, CDR1 MNHEY and CDR2 SMNVEV (reference sequence). V was clipped by 6 bases and J by 8 bases, with 11 bases between them. The CDR3 is 13 residues long. Written as DNA, the CDR3 is TGTGCCAGCAGGGACAGCGAGTATTCACCCCTCCACTTT. The encoded protein is CASRDSEYSPLHF.

The chain uses TRBV27 and TRBJ2-7; D perhaps matches TRBD2 (6 bases). The V gene's germline CDR1 is MNHEY and CDR2 SMNVEV (reference sequence). Trimming shortened V by 4 bases and J by 3 bases, and 10 bases separated the two germline ends. CDR3 length equals 13 residues. The CDR3 here is CASSYGGLYEQYF. The CDR3 DNA sequence: TGTGCCAGCAGTTATGGGGGACTCTACGAGCAGTACTTC.

The chain couples TRBV7-8 to TRBJ2-1; no reliable D call. Germline V gene data show CDR1 as SGHVS and CDR2 as FQNEAQ. The V gene lost 5 bases and the J gene lost 4 bases, with 9 bases spanning the gap. This CDR3 has 13 residues. For the CDR3, the DNA is TGTGCCAGCAGCCCCTCTGTGTACAATGAGCAGTTCTTC. It translates to CASSPSVYNEQFF.

This chain links TRBV6-2 or TRBV6-3 with TRBJ2-6, with TRBD2 as a possible D gene (5 bases). CDR3 size: 17 residues. V was clipped by 5 bases and J by 0 bases, with 14 bases between them. Germline loops: CDR1 MNHEY, CDR2 SVGEGT. CDR3 sequence reads: CASSTADSNSGANVLTF. Here the CDR3 DNA reads TGTGCCAGCAGTACCGCGGACTCAAACTCTGGGGCCAACGTCCTGACTTTC.

The gene calls are TRBV7-6 and TRBJ1-2, with 9 bases lining up with TRBD1. The CDR3 consists of 15 residues. After removal of 5 bases from V and 7 bases from J, the junction contained 11 bases not matched to a gene. CDR1 is SGHVS and CDR2 is FNYEAQ in the germline V gene. The CDR3: CASSGTGGANGGYTF. The CDR3 nucleotides read TGTGCCAGCAGCGGCACAGGGGGCGCTAATGGTGGCTACACCTTC.

The chain carries TRBV5-4 and TRBJ2-2; D uncertain. Trimming cost V 0 bases and J 0 bases, with 9 bases left between them. CDR1 is SGHNT, CDR2 YYREEE, per germline (reference sequence). CDR3 length equals 16 residues. The DNA of the CDR3 is TGTGCCAGCAGCTTGGTGGGTACCACGAACACCGGGGAGCTGTTTTTT. Protein product: CASSLVGTTNTGELFF.

This chain connects TRBV30 to TRBJ2-7; 7 bases match TRBD1. V lost 5 bases and J lost 3; bases outside the gene matches: 10. CDR3 length equals 14 residues. CDR1 and CDR2 from the germline V gene are GTSNPN and SVGIG (reference sequence). This CDR3 is CAWAFGTAFYEQYF. As DNA, the CDR3 is TGTGCCTGGGCCTTCGGGACAGCCTTCTACGAGCAGTACTTC.

V and J are TRBV6-5 and TRBJ1-1; D is uncertain. The CDR3 has 13 residues. The V end was cut by 6 bases, the J end by 8 bases, with 16 bases between. Germline values: CDR1 MNHEY, CDR2 SVGAGI. The CDR3 sequence is CASRPRIGSEAFF. As DNA, the CDR3 is TGTGCCAGCAGGCCCCGTATTGGTTCGGAAGCTTTCTTT.

The chain has TRBV28 and TRBJ2-7; possibly TRBD2 for D (6 bases). Germline loops: CDR1 MDHEN, CDR2 SYDVKM. V was clipped by 6 bases and J by 4 bases, with 25 bases between them. This CDR3 comprises 17 residues. The CDR3 nucleotides are TGTGCCAGCAGCCCAACTAGTGGTCCCGTTGGAGGGTACGAGCAGTACTTC. Translation gives CASSPTSGPVGGYEQYF.

The chain carries TRBV18 and TRBJ2-3; TRBD2 might be the D (5 bases). From germline, CDR1 is KGHSH and CDR2 LQKENI. Trimming pared 4 bases from V and 3 bases from J, leaving 20 bases between. The CDR3 contains 17 residues. CDR3 coding DNA: TGTGCCAGCTCACTTACGAGGAGTTCGAGGGATACAGATACGCAGTATTTT. It yields the protein CASSLTRSSRDTDTQYF.

For the CDR3, the DNA is TGTGCCAGCAGCTTATTCTCTAGCGGGAGTTCCAATGAGCAGTTCTTC. This codes for CASSLFSSGSSNEQFF. V usage is TRBV5-8 and J usage is TRBJ2-1; 10 bases line up with TRBD2. The ends lost 2 bases at V and 6 bases at J; junction bases unmatched: 8. In germline, CDR1 is SGHTS, CDR2 YDEGEE. This CDR3 is 16 amino acids long.

V gene TRBV28 combines with J gene TRBJ2-7, with D unclear. In germline, CDR1 is MDHEN, CDR2 SYDVKM. This CDR3 is built from 12 residues. V lost 1 base to trimming and J lost 4 bases, with 5 bases between them. DNA for the CDR3: TGTGCCAGCAGTTTATACATTTACGAGCAGTACTTC. This translates into CASSLYIYEQYF. The whole variable domain, remainder taken from reference TRBV28 and TRBJ2-7, is DVKVTQSSRYLVKRTGEKVFLECVQDMDHENMFWYRQDPGLGLRLIYFSYDVKMKEKGDIPEGYSVSREKKERFSLILESASTNQTSMYLCASSLYIYEQYFGPGTRLTVT.

The chain employs TRBV19 and TRBJ2-5; D unclear. The CDR3 spans 12 residues. V gave up 3 bases and J gave up 5 bases, with 7 bases separating them. CDR1 LNHDA and CDR2 SQIVND come from the germline V gene (reference sequence). As DNA, the CDR3 is TGTGCCAGTAGTATGGATCGGGAGACCCAGTACTTC. Translating it yields CASSMDRETQYF.

The chain links TRBV1 to TRBJ1-1; the table gives TRBD1 as D, unverified against the DNA. TRBV1 is designated a pseudogene. The CDR3 length is 14 residues. This chain's CDR3 is CTSSQDRLNTEAFF. DNA of the CDR3: TGCACCAGCAGCCAGGACAGGTTGAACACTGAAGCTTTCTTT.

The chain couples TRBV7-2 to TRBJ2-1, with D perhaps TRBD1 (6 bases). Trimming removed 5 bases at V and 5 bases at J, with 13 bases between. The CDR3 consists of 14 residues. Germline values: CDR1 SGHTA, CDR2 FQGNSA. The CDR3: CASSVGQFHNEQFF. CDR3 coding DNA: TGTGCCAGCAGCGTCGGACAGTTCCACAATGAGCAGTTCTTC.